This TCR beta chain was identified in a study of CD8 T cells in ankylosing spondylitis. Overall study results and limits: Typical of ankylosing spondylitis blood, it appeared, was a TCR beta motif of fewer than ten highly homologous variants.

This clonotype was observed many times. Its specificity is not known. Each CDR3 protein is one row after TCRdb ran MiXCR on the 5' RACE reads. The sample has about 210,000 distinct CDR3 sequences; about 6.7% are singletons. Trimming removed 5 bases from V and 4 bases from J; junction bases left unmatched: 5. The CDR3 runs 14 residues. From germline, CDR1 is SQVTM and CDR2 ANQGSEA. The V and J genes are TRBV29-1 and TRBJ2-1; 10 bases are a match to TRBD2. This receptor was taken from a male donor with ankylosing spondylitis. The sequencing input was blood, either unsorted or a sorted T cell fraction (not recorded which). In nucleotides, the CDR3 is TGCAGCGTTCCTAGCGGGAGTGGGTACAATGAGCAGTTCTTC. Translated, it gives CSVPSGSGYNEQFF.